One and the same sample provided the 14 T cell receptor beta chains below, sequenced in a study of immune evolution from preneoplasia to lung adenocarcinoma (dated by TCRdb to the early 2020s). Library preparation was by the immunoSEQ multiplex PCR assay. What TCRdb holds here is the immuneACCESS table cut down to in-frame rearrangements. Part of the clones is not present; checked against another copy, under half of the missing clones reflect an unresolved V gene, and the others are unexplained. For this sample there are about 9,600 clones; about 80% appear just once. The ten largest account for roughly 4.4% of the sample. The sequenced material came from FFPE minimally invasive lung adenocarcinoma tissue. In light of the paper, this sample's cell subset or site label describes: micro-invasive lung adenocarcinoma (MIA). The receptors derive from a person aged 70 to 79 with lung adenocarcinoma.

The rearrangement uses TRBV13 and TRBJ2-6; 7 bases are shared with TRBD1. The CDR3 runs to 19 residues. Germline V gives CDR1 PRHDT, CDR2 FYEKMQ (reference sequence). Unmatched junction bases numbered 13, after V lost 5 bases and J lost 0 bases. CDR3 region: CASSRLRDSITSGANVLTF. CDR3 coding DNA: TGTGCCAGCAGCCGACTGAGGGACAGTATTACCTCTGGGGCCAACGTCCTGACTTTC.

J is TRBJ2-1 and V is TRBV2; a weak D match, TRBD2 (5 bases). The V gene's germline CDR1 is SNHLY and CDR2 FYNNEI. V shed 7 bases and J shed 0 bases, with 13 bases lying between them. This CDR3 contains 15 residues. The DNA for the CDR3 is TGTGCCAGCAAGGCACGGGGAAGCTCCTACAATGAGCAGTTCTTC. This sequence encodes CASKARGSSYNEQFF.

This chain uses TRBV4-2 with TRBJ2-7; D gene unclear. The V gene's germline CDR1 is LGHNA and CDR2 YNFKEQ. Trimming left V 0 bases short and J 0 bases short, with 9 bases between. The CDR3 spans 15 residues. Here the CDR3 reads CASSQETSGSYEQYF. CDR3 DNA sequence: TGTGCCAGCAGCCAAGAGACTTCAGGCTCCTACGAGCAGTACTTC.

This clone was recorded once. The gene calls are TRBV10-1 and TRBJ2-1; TRBD2 is a possible D gene (6 bases). The CDR3 extends over 15 amino acids. Trimming removed 3 bases from V and 7 bases from J, with 16 bases in between. Germline lookup yields CDR1 WNHNN and CDR2 SYGVQD (reference sequence). The CDR3, as DNA: TGCGCCAGCAGTGATAGGAGACGGAGGGATAATGAGCAGTTCTTC. This gives the protein CASSDRRRRDNEQFF.

This clone qualifies as medium-sized. The chain couples TRBV30 to TRBJ1-6; weak D call: TRBD1 (6 bases). The V end was cut by 0 bases, the J end by 5 bases, with 8 bases between. Germline CDR1 and CDR2: GTSNPN and SVGIG (reference sequence). CDR3 length equals 14 residues. The CDR3 region has the DNA TGTGCCTGGAGTGTGGGACATCATAATTCACCCCTCCACTTT. The encoded protein is CAWSVGHHNSPLHF.

This clone was observed once. The chain links TRBV5-4 to TRBJ2-3, with 8 bases lining up with TRBD2. The germline V gene has CDR1 SGHNT and CDR2 YYREEE (reference sequence). V lost 4 bases and J lost 5; bases outside the gene matches: 12. The CDR3 covers 16 residues. The CDR3 spells CASSRPPGGQVDTQYF. In DNA form, the CDR3 reads TGTGCCAGCAGCCGACCCCCGGGAGGGCAGGTAGATACGCAGTATTTT.

On this clone itself: Additional DNA sequences in this sample encode the identical CDR3. This rearrangement joins TRBV18 to TRBJ2-2; the D gene is possibly TRBD1 (6 bases). The germline V and J ends were trimmed by 3 bases and 3 bases, with 14 bases remaining between them. Germline values: CDR1 KGHSH, CDR2 LQKENI. The CDR3 extends over 16 amino acids. DNA of the CDR3: TGTGCCAGCTCACCCGACAGGTTTGGGGACACCGGGGAGCTGTTTTTT. Translation: CASSPDRFGDTGELFF.

The V and J genes are TRBV7-2 and TRBJ2-1; possibly TRBD1 or TRBD2 for D (5 bases each). The CDR3 consists of 16 residues. The germline CDR1 and CDR2 sequences are SGHTA and FQGNSA. Trimming took 4 bases from V and 5 from J, leaving 18 bases between them. CDR3 DNA: TGTGCCAGCAGCTCCAGGGTATCGGGGATAGACAATGAGCAGTTCTTC. The encoded protein is CASSSRVSGIDNEQFF.

The V and J genes are TRBV28 and TRBJ2-3; D gene ambiguous. Trimming stripped 2 bases from V and 2 bases from J, with 11 bases between. The CDR3 covers 15 residues. Germline values: CDR1 MDHEN, CDR2 SYDVKM. The CDR3: CASSLTADSTDTQYF. In DNA form, the CDR3 reads TGTGCCAGCAGTTTAACTGCAGATTCCACAGATACGCAGTATTTT.

The genes are TRBV4-2 and TRBJ2-5; D remains ambiguous. Trimming removed 0 bases from V and 1 base from J, with 9 bases in between. The CDR3 is made up of 15 amino acids. CDR1 and CDR2 (germline): LGHNA, YNFKEQ. The CDR3 sequence: CASSQDKGGQETQYF. DNA for the CDR3: TGTGCCAGCAGCCAAGATAAGGGCGGCCAAGAGACCCAGTACTTC.

The rearrangement links TRBV11-3 to TRBJ2-1; 8 nucleotides agree with TRBD1. The ends lost 5 bases at V and 6 bases at J; junction bases unmatched: 6. Germline CDR1 is SGHNT and CDR2 is YENEEA. The CDR3 has 14 amino acids. DNA of the CDR3: TGTGCCAGCAGCCGGGACAGGCGTACCAATGAGCAGTTCTTC. Residues: CASSRDRRTNEQFF. The full variable domain, with the rest looked up from reference TRBV11-3 and TRBJ2-1, is EAGVVQSPRYKIIEKKQPVAFWCNPISGHNTLYWYLQNLGQGPELLIRYENEEAVDDSQLPKDRFSAERLKGVDSTLKIQPAELGDSAVYLCASSRDRRTNEQFFGPGTRLTVL.

The chain is built from TRBV27 and TRBJ1-5, with D possibly being TRBD1 (5 bases). The CDR3 is 14 residues long. The germline V gene has CDR1 MNHEY and CDR2 SMNVEV (reference sequence). Deletions cut 3 bases from V and 5 bases from J, with 11 bases between. In DNA, the CDR3 is TGTGCCAGCAGTTTTCAGGGAGGTGATCAGCCCCAGCATTTT. Translated, it gives CASSFQGGDQPQHF.

V is TRBV5-1 and J is TRBJ2-1; D perhaps matches TRBD2 (5 bases). The CDR3 is made up of 12 amino acids. Trimming cost V 4 bases and J 9 bases, with 11 bases left between them. The germline V gene has CDR1 SGHRS and CDR2 YFSETQ. The CDR3 sequence is CASSRSGREQFF. CDR3 in DNA: TGCGCCAGCAGCCGGAGCGGTCGTGAGCAGTTCTTC.

DNA of the CDR3: TGTGCCAGTAGAAAACAGGGGGCGGAGACCACTGAAGCTTTCTTT. It specifies CASRKQGAETTEAFF. The genes are TRBV19 and TRBJ1-1, with 9 bases identical to TRBD1. After removal of 6 bases from V and 4 bases from J, the junction contained 9 bases not matched to a gene. There are 15 residues in the CDR3. Germline V gene sequence: CDR1 LNHDA, CDR2 SQIVND (reference sequence). The whole variable domain, filled in from reference TRBV19 and TRBJ1-1, reads DGGITQSPKYLFRKEGQNVTLSCEQNLNHDAMYWYRQDPGQGLRLIYYSQIVNDFQKGDIAEGYSVSREKKESFPLTVTSAQKNPTAFYLCASRKQGAETTEAFFGQGTRLTVV.